The T cell receptor (beta chain) described here comes from a study of blood T cell repertoires in COVID-19. Overall study: COVID-19 samples collected from the United States, Italy and Spain covered acute and convalescent phases.

Participants, about 18 to 90 years old, spanned about two dozen US areas. A COVID-19 case had been met by exposed participants during the 2 weeks before study entry. The CDR3 runs 16 residues. Deletions cut 7 bases from V and 1 base from J, with 14 bases between. From germline, CDR1 is LNHDA and CDR2 SQIVND (reference sequence). Original data processing: Amplified reference gene primers provided the basis for estimating nucleated cell counts. The method was immunoSEQ multiplex PCR; TCRdb's version includes in-frame clones alone and lacks a portion of them. The V and J calls and the clone size are those of that table, but D and trimming were determined from the DNA. The table includes 130,000 to 150,000 clones, roughly 89% detected once.

The chain uses TRBV19 and TRBJ2-6; a possible D gene is TRBD1 (5 bases). The sequence was collected from a woman aged 45 to 65 who had been exposed to COVID-19. The specimen was PBMCs or T cells enriched from blood (not recorded which). The CDR3 DNA is TGTGCCAGTATCGCGGCCCCAGGGTCTGGGGCCAACGTCCTGACTTTC. This codes for CASIAAPGSGANVLTF.